These 14 T cell receptor beta chains were all obtained from the same sample, sequenced in a study of blood T cell repertoires in COVID-19. TCRdb's table, derived via immunoSEQ multiplex PCR, lists solely in-frame clones and lacks some. The profile shows roughly 140,000 clones, around three quarters of them singletons. Sample: peripheral blood. The source is a man aged 60 to 75 with acute or convalescent COVID-19.

V usage is TRBV10-3 and J usage is TRBJ2-3; 8 bases line up with TRBD1. With V trimmed by 9 bases and J by 4 bases, 6 bases remained unmatched. The CDR3 is 13 residues long. The germline gives CDR1 ENHRY, CDR2 SYGVKD. This chain's CDR3 is CAIRARGPDTQYF. The CDR3 region has the DNA TGTGCCATACGGGCCAGGGGGCCAGATACGCAGTATTTT.

As for this clone: The junction departs from germline at one end; a sequencing error may be responsible. The V call is TRBV6-1, the J call TRBJ2-7; 7 nucleotides agree with TRBD1. The CDR3 totals 15 residues. Germline-derived CDR1 and CDR2 are MNHNS and SASEGT. CDR3 in amino acids: CASREGQVPPYEQYF. The CDR3 DNA follows: TGTGCCAGCAGAGAAGGACAGGTACCACCCTACGAGCAGTACTTC.

This clone occurred once. V is TRBV11-3 and J is TRBJ2-1; maybe TRBD2 (6 bases). The V end lost 3 bases, the J end lost 11 bases, and 11 bases lay between the germline ends. Looked up from germline, CDR1 is SGHNT and CDR2 is YENEEA. The CDR3 is made up of 12 amino acids. The CDR3 DNA reads TGTGCCAGCAGCTTCGTGGGGGGTCAGCAGTTCTTC. Encoded protein: CASSFVGGQQFF.

This clone was recorded only once. The J gene is TRBJ2-3, the V gene TRBV10-1, with TRBD2 identical over 10 bases. With V trimmed by 3 bases and J by 5 bases, 8 bases remained unmatched. The CDR3 covers 16 residues. The germline V gene encodes CDR1 WNHNN and CDR2 SYGVQD (reference sequence). CDR3 DNA sequence: TGCGCCAGCAGTGACCGGACTAGCGGAAACGGAGATACGCAGTATTTT. Translated: CASSDRTSGNGDTQYF.

This rearrangement joins TRBV4-1 to TRBJ2-3, with a possible D match to TRBD2 (6 bases). Germline V gene sequence: CDR1 MGHRA, CDR2 YSYEKL. V was pared by 1 base and J by 2 bases, with 13 bases between. The CDR3 totals 16 residues. The CDR3: CASSQAAGMNTDTQYF. The CDR3 DNA follows: TGCGCCAGCAGCCAAGCCGCGGGGATGAACACAGATACGCAGTATTTT.

The V call is TRBV25-1, the J call TRBJ2-1; 7 bases match TRBD2. V lost 6 bases and J lost 5; bases outside the gene matches: 13. Germline V gives CDR1 MGHDK, CDR2 SYGVNS. This CDR3 has 16 amino acids. The CDR3 sequence: CASSPWGGGRDNEQFF. The CDR3, as DNA: TGTGCCAGCAGCCCTTGGGGTGGCGGGAGAGACAATGAGCAGTTCTTC. The full variable domain, its missing parts supplied by reference TRBV25-1 and TRBJ2-1, is EADIYQTPRYLVIGTGKKITLECSQTMGHDKMYWYQQDPGMELHLIHYSYGVNSTEKGDLSSESTVSRIRTEHFPLTLESARPSHTSQYLCASSPWGGGRDNEQFFGPGTRLTVL.

The V and J genes are TRBV7-3 and TRBJ2-3, with TRBD2 matching 11 bases. Germline loops: CDR1 SGHTA, CDR2 FQGTGA. The CDR3 contains 16 residues. V shed 4 bases, J shed 4 bases, and the junction held 7 bases outside the gene matches. The CDR3 is CASSSVAGGPADTQYF. The CDR3 DNA is TGTGCCAGCAGCTCCGTAGCGGGAGGGCCGGCAGATACGCAGTATTTT. Full variable domain (missing parts from reference TRBV7-3 and TRBJ2-3): GAGVSQTPSNKVTEKGKYVELRCDPISGHTALYWYRQSLGQGPEFLIYFQGTGAADDSGLPNDRFFAVRPEGSVSTLKIQRTERGDSAVYLCASSSVAGGPADTQYFGPGTRLTVL.

This chain links TRBV28 with TRBJ2-1, with D possibly being TRBD1 (5 bases). The germline CDR1 and CDR2 sequences are MDHEN and SYDVKM. With 1 base removed from V and 9 bases from J, the gap between germline ends came to 10 bases. The CDR3 is 13 amino acids. CDR3 DNA: TGTGCCAGCAGTTTATCCCCAGGGATTGAGCAGTTCTTC. Its translation: CASSLSPGIEQFF.

The chain combines TRBV19 with TRBJ2-3; 11 nucleotides line up with TRBD2. Germline values: CDR1 LNHDA, CDR2 SQIVND (reference sequence). The junction had 6 bases not matched to a gene; V was cut back by 6 bases and J by 4 bases. CDR3 length equals 15 residues. The CDR3 sequence: CASSLTSGISDTQYF. Here the CDR3 DNA reads TGTGCCAGTAGCCTGACTAGCGGGATCTCAGATACGCAGTATTTT.

This chain connects TRBV18 to TRBJ2-1; TRBD2 is a possible D gene (6 bases). Germline CDR1 is KGHSH and CDR2 is LQKENI. Trimming removed 2 bases at V and 0 bases at J, with 17 bases between. CDR3 length equals 18 residues. The CDR3 reads CASSPYGSIRSSYNEQFF. CDR3 nucleotides: TGTGCCAGCTCACCATACGGGAGCATCCGTAGCTCCTACAATGAGCAGTTCTTC.

V usage is TRBV5-1 and J usage is TRBJ1-3, with D uncertain. The V end lost 0 bases, the J end lost 8 bases, and 12 bases lay between the germline ends. CDR1 SGHRS and CDR2 YFSETQ come from the germline V gene. This CDR3 region has 14 residues. CDR3 sequence: CASSLAAGEDTIYF. In DNA form, the CDR3 reads TGCGCCAGCAGCTTGGCCGCTGGGGAGGACACCATATATTTT.

J is TRBJ2-7 and V is TRBV28; 8 nucleotides agree with TRBD1. The length of the CDR3 is 13 residues. The V segment lost 6 bases and the J segment 4 bases; nucleotides outside the gene matches: 5. CDR1 MDHEN and CDR2 SYDVKM come from the germline V gene. The CDR3 spells CASRGQDLYEQYF. The CDR3 DNA sequence: TGTGCCAGCAGGGGACAGGACCTATACGAGCAGTACTTC.

This clone was observed a single time. V is TRBV6-5 and J is TRBJ2-3; perhaps TRBD2 as D (5 bases). Between the trimmed V and J ends, which lost 4 bases and 2 bases, there was a span of 10 bases. The germline V gene encodes CDR1 MNHEY and CDR2 SVGAGI. The CDR3 covers 14 residues. The CDR3 bases are TGTGCCAGCAGTTTGAAGCGGAACACAGATACGCAGTATTTT. Encoded protein: CASSLKRNTDTQYF.

The chain carries TRBV7-7 and TRBJ2-5, with a tentative D call TRBD2 (6 bases). V shed 1 base and J shed 0 bases, with 15 bases lying between them. CDR1 is SSHAT, CDR2 FNYEAQ, per germline (reference sequence). The CDR3 extends over 17 amino acids. The CDR3 protein is CASSLVNTGLYQETQYF. CDR3 nucleotide sequence: TGTGCCAGCAGCTTAGTTAATACGGGACTGTACCAAGAGACCCAGTACTTC.